In this sample, the clone carrying this TCR beta chain turned up many times. The antigen is undetermined. This specimen comes from a study of T-cell reconstitution after alpha-beta-depleted transplantation in children. General observations from the study: Alpha-beta T cells present about two months after transplant were reported to originate from several hundred expanded graft clones. Surviving recipient T cells and thymic progenitors produced the high day-60 TCRbeta diversity seen in some patients. Most T-cell counts and diversity one year after the transplant came from T cells that were newly produced.

The TCRbeta library incorporated unique molecular identifiers. TCRdb re-derived calls from the PCR reads in MiXCR, one entry per CDR3 protein. This sample has 450,000 to 600,000 distinct CDR3 sequences, with 10% to 13% found just once. This TCR was sampled from a child aged 2-15 years with inherited bone marrow failure, due to receive a stem cell transplant. The sample here was PBMCs, taken before TCRalphabeta/CD19-depleted stem cell transplant.

The chain's CDR3 is CASSPGLGGQGYEQYF. The CDR3 bases are TGCGCCAGCAGCCCGGGTCTGGGCGGGCAGGGCTACGAGCAGTACTTC. V usage is TRBV5-1 and J usage is TRBJ2-7, with D perhaps TRBD1 or TRBD2 (5 bases each). V dropped 4 bases and J dropped 3 bases, with 20 bases sitting between them. Germline CDR1 is SGHRS and CDR2 is YFSETQ. This CDR3 region has 16 residues.